The rows below give T cell receptor beta chains drawn from one sample of a study of T cell responses to AZD1222 COVID-19 vaccine. Profiling relied on immunoSEQ multiplex PCR, and the TCRdb table lists in-frame clones only, not all of them. Of 120,000 to 150,000 clones in the sample, about 91% were seen once. The sample consisted of peripheral blood, taken on day 0 of AZD1222 vaccination. Receptor source: an adult in good health. Both conserved end residues are part of each CDR3. A D gene is named only where the DNA matches it firmly. Clone size is given for some rows only: seen once, a few or many times, or a class if the clone is expanded.

size,V,J,D,DNA,CDR3
NA,TRBV7-6,TRBJ1-1,NA,TGTGCCAGCAGCTTAGTAACGAGGGGCATATCTGAAGCTTTCTTT,CASSLVTRGISEAFF
NA,TRBV7-3,TRBJ2-1,NA,TGTGCCAGCAGCAGAGCGGTAGCGGACTACAATGAGCAGTTCTTC,CASSRAVADYNEQFF
NA,TRBV6-5,TRBJ1-5,NA,TGTGCCAGCAGTACTGGCCGTTATAGCAATCAGCCCCAGCATTTT,CASSTGRYSNQPQHF
NA,TRBV3-1/TRBV3-2,TRBJ1-2,NA,TGTGCCAGCAGCAAAGGTATTGGACAGATGAGGAGAGAGGATGGCTACACCTTC,CASSKGIGQMRREDGYTF
NA,TRBV3-1/TRBV3-2,TRBJ2-7,NA,TGTGCCAGCAGCCAAGATCTAGACAGGTACGAGCAGTACTTC,CASSQDLDRYEQYF
NA,TRBV12-3/TRBV12-4,TRBJ2-1,NA,TGTGCCAGCAGCCCCCCAGGGTTCGATGAGCAGTTCTTC,CASSPPGFDEQFF
NA,TRBV24-1,TRBJ2-6,TRBD1,TGTGCCACCCGACAAGGCGGGACAGGGTCTTCTGGGGCCAACGTCCTGACTTTC,CATRQGGTGSSGANVLTF
NA,TRBV10-3,TRBJ2-1,TRBD2,TGTGCCATCAGTTACACTAGCGGGGGCGCTGATGAGCAGTTCTTC,CAISYTSGGADEQFF
NA,TRBV6-2/TRBV6-3,TRBJ1-2,TRBD1,TGTGCCAGCAGTCCCGGACAGGACCTCGGAGGCTACACCTTC,CASSPGQDLGGYTF
NA,TRBV11-2,TRBJ1-1,NA,TGTGCCAGCAGCCCAACGGTGGGGGCAGCAAACACTGAAGCTTTCTTT,CASSPTVGAANTEAFF
NA,TRBV11-2,TRBJ1-1,NA,TGTGCCAGCAGCTTAATTCAGGCAGCTAACACTGAAGCTTTCTTT,CASSLIQAANTEAFF
NA,TRBV3-1/TRBV3-2,TRBJ1-1,TRBD1,TGTGCCAGCAGCCTCTACAACCTCCAGGGGGCCGCCGCTTTCTTT,CASSLYNLQGAAAFF
NA,TRBV6-5,TRBJ2-2,NA,TGTGCCAGCAATCCCGGCCAGGGAGGAACCGGGGAGCTGTTTTTT,CASNPGQGGTGELFF
NA,TRBV5-1,TRBJ1-1,TRBD1,TGCGCCAGCAGCGGCGGGACAGCCAGGAACACTGAAGCTTTCTTT,CASSGGTARNTEAFF
NA,TRBV5-1,TRBJ2-5,TRBD1,TGCGCCAGCAGCTTGGCCGGGACAGGGGGGCAAGAGACCCAGTACTTC,CASSLAGTGGQETQYF
NA,TRBV2,TRBJ1-2,NA,TGTGCCAGCAGCGAAGGGAGGAAAGCTAACTATGGCTACACCTTC,CASSEGRKANYGYTF
NA,TRBV18,TRBJ1-1,NA,TGTGCCAGCGCTCAAGCCTCCTCGGACACTGAAGCTTTCTTT,CASAQASSDTEAFF
NA,TRBV11-2,TRBJ2-1,NA,TGTGCCAGCAGCTTAATACCAGGGACGGGAAATGAGCAGTTCTTC,CASSLIPGTGNEQFF
few,TRBV18,TRBJ2-6,NA,TGTGCCAGCTCACCCCCGGAGACCGGGGCCAACGTCCTGACTTTC,CASSPPETGANVLTF
NA,TRBV6-2/TRBV6-3,TRBJ1-5,TRBD1,TGTGCCAGCAGCGTTGACAGGGCCCCCAGACAGCCCCAGCATTTT,CASSVDRAPRQPQHF
NA,TRBV30,TRBJ1-5,TRBD1,TGTGCCTGGAGTGTAAAATGGACAGGGCCTGATCAGCCCCAGCATTTT,CAWSVKWTGPDQPQHF
NA,TRBV7-2,TRBJ2-1,NA,TGTGCCAGCAGCTTAGCGGGGGGCCTTAACAATGAGCAGTTCTTC,CASSLAGGLNNEQFF
once,TRBV7-3,TRBJ2-1,NA,TGTGCCAGCAGCCCGCCGGGCCGCCGGGATGAGCAGTTCTTC,CASSPPGRRDEQFF
NA,TRBV6-5,TRBJ1-1,NA,TGTGCCAGCAGTTACTCTTGGGGGGCCCCGAACACTGAAGCTTTCTTT,CASSYSWGAPNTEAFF
few,TRBV29-1,TRBJ2-1,TRBD1,TGCAGCGCCCGGGACAGAGCCTTCAATGAGCAGTTCTTC,CSARDRAFNEQFF
NA,TRBV7-2,TRBJ1-6,TRBD1,TGTGCCAGCAGCTTCCCAGCCAGGGGACAGGGATCACCCCTCCACTTT,CASSFPARGQGSPLHF